This T cell receptor beta chain was captured in a study of T-cell reconstitution after alpha-beta-depleted transplantation in children. Study-wide results and limits: One year after transplant, T-cell counts and diversity came mostly from newly produced T cells. Day-60 TCRbeta diversity that was high in some patients was derived from surviving recipient T cells and thymic progenitors.

Preparation of the TCRbeta library used unique molecular identifiers. TCRdb redid the calling of the PCR reads with MiXCR, one entry per CDR3 protein. The table lists approximately 200,000 distinct CDR3 sequences, 6.3% of them singletons, with about 4.4% in the top ten. As concerns this clonotype: Its antigen remains unknown.

The CDR3 contains 14 residues. From germline, CDR1 is LGHDT and CDR2 YNNKEL (reference sequence). V gave up 4 bases and J gave up 7 bases, with 17 bases separating them. The sequence was collected from a girl under two years old with combined immunodeficiency, due to receive a stem cell transplant. The V gene is TRBV3-1, the J gene TRBJ2-7; no clear D. This specimen consisted of PBMCs, obtained before TCRalphabeta/CD19-depleted stem cell transplant. The CDR3 DNA reads TGTGCCAGCAGCCCCATTCTCGACGGTGGGGAGCAGTACTTC. The encoded protein is CASSPILDGGEQYF.